Listed below are T cell receptor beta chains from one sample, sequenced in a study of cytomegalovirus exposure and HLA in healthy donors. Only in-frame clones appear in the TCRdb table, and some are missing; sequencing was by immunoSEQ multiplex PCR. Here the sample spans some 30,000 clones, roughly 84% being singletons. Material: PBMCs. The receptors stem from a woman aged 18-29 years in good health and CMV-seronegative. The CDR3 runs from the conserved cysteine through the conserved F or W. The order of the fields is V gene, J gene, clone size, D gene, CDR3 protein, CDR3 DNA. D genes are given only for firm matches. Clone sizes are given selectively: once, few, many, or a class where the clone is expanded.

TRBV11-3	TRBJ2-1	NA	TRBD2	CASSLDPSGGFNEQFF	TGTGCCAGCAGCTTAGATCCCAGCGGGGGCTTCAATGAGCAGTTCTTC
TRBV27	TRBJ2-1	medium-sized	TRBD2	CASRDGLAVDNEQFF	TGTGCCAGCAGAGATGGACTAGCGGTTGACAATGAGCAGTTCTTC
TRBV6-6	TRBJ2-5	few	NA	CASSYPGEETQYF	TGTGCCAGCAGTTACCCCGGGGAGGAGACCCAGTACTTC
TRBV5-1	TRBJ2-1	NA	NA	CASSSYTGSQFF	TGCGCCAGCAGCTCATACACGGGGTCGCAGTTCTTC
TRBV18	TRBJ1-6	NA	NA	CASSPGINSPLNF	TGTGCCAGCTCTCCCGGGATAAATTCACCCCTCAACTTT
TRBV7-2	TRBJ2-1	NA	NA	CASSYTGYMGNEQFF	TGTGCCAGCAGCTACACAGGGTACATGGGCAATGAGCAGTTCTTC
TRBV5-4	TRBJ2-2	NA	NA	CASSSEATGELFF	TGTGCCAGCAGTTCTGAGGCCACCGGGGAGCTGTTTTTT
TRBV6-6	TRBJ1-1	NA	NA	CASTSRRQGGSTEAFF	TGTGCCAGCACTTCCCGGCGGCAGGGCGGGAGCACTGAAGCTTTCTTT
TRBV19	TRBJ2-7	NA	NA	CASSSGPSYEQYF	TGTGCCAGTTCCTCAGGGCCCTCCTACGAGCAGTACTTC
TRBV29-1	TRBJ2-7	NA	TRBD1	CSVGRQGTEQYF	TGCAGCGTAGGTCGACAGGGAACCGAGCAGTACTTC
TRBV7-9	TRBJ1-4	NA	TRBD1	CASSPFPGTGGEKLFF	TGTGCCAGCAGCCCTTTCCCCGGGACAGGGGGTGAAAAACTGTTTTTT
TRBV19	TRBJ2-1	NA	NA	CASRSVIAEGGGYNEQFF	TGTGCCAGTAGATCGGTAATAGCGGAGGGGGGGGGTTACAATGAGCAGTTCTTC
TRBV28	TRBJ2-5	NA	NA	CASSPRLPSLVQETQYF	TGTGCCAGCAGTCCCCGACTCCCCTCACTCGTACAAGAGACCCAGTACTTC
TRBV29-1	TRBJ1-2	NA	NA	CSVDRGYGYTF	TGCAGCGTTGACAGGGGCTATGGCTACACCTTC
TRBV28	TRBJ2-3	NA	TRBD1	CASSLPQGANTDTQYF	TGTGCCAGCAGTTTACCTCAGGGGGCGAACACAGATACGCAGTATTTT
TRBV6-5	TRBJ1-1	NA	TRBD1	CASRYGTGMNTEAFF	TGTGCCAGCAGATACGGGACAGGGATGAACACTGAAGCTTTCTTT
TRBV7-9	TRBJ1-5	NA	TRBD1	CASSLVGQGKFSNQPQHF	TGTGCCAGCAGCTTAGTTGGACAGGGTAAATTTAGCAATCAGCCCCAGCATTTT
TRBV19	TRBJ1-4	NA	NA	CASSIAGSPTNEKLFF	TGTGCCAGTAGTATAGCGGGAAGCCCAACTAATGAAAAACTGTTTTTT
TRBV4-3	TRBJ1-2	once	NA	CASSQDLQGNYGYTF	TGCGCCAGCAGCCAAGATCTCCAGGGGAACTATGGCTACACCTTC
TRBV28	TRBJ1-4	NA	NA	CASSAILRNEKLFF	TGTGCCAGCAGTGCCATCTTGAGGAATGAAAAACTGTTTTTT
TRBV27	TRBJ1-2	NA	TRBD1	CASSLSGGAGYTF	TGTGCCAGCAGTTTATCAGGGGGCGCGGGCTACACCTTC
TRBV11-3	TRBJ2-2	NA	NA	CATRDSRNTGELFF	TGTGCCACCCGGGATTCTCGAAACACCGGGGAGCTGTTTTTT
TRBV5-4	TRBJ2-5	NA	TRBD2	CASSSGLAGATQYF	TGTGCCAGCAGCTCAGGACTAGCGGGGGCGACCCAGTACTTC
TRBV4-3	TRBJ2-1	NA	TRBD1	CASSPDRRGQGKNNEQFF	TGCGCCAGCAGCCCGGACAGACGGGGACAGGGGAAGAACAATGAGCAGTTCTTC
TRBV9	TRBJ1-1	NA	TRBD1	CASSVAGGCTEAFF	TGTGCCAGCAGCGTAGCAGGGGGCTGCACTGAAGCTTTCTTT
TRBV28	TRBJ1-2	NA	NA	CASSSYGYTF	TGTGCCAGCAGTTCGTATGGCTACACCTTC
TRBV7-2	TRBJ1-5	NA	NA	CASSLGTAYQPQHF	TGTGCCAGCAGCTTAGGTACAGCCTATCAGCCCCAGCATTTT
TRBV11-3	TRBJ2-3	once	TRBD2	CASSLDGGGGTGTDTQYF	TGTGCCAGCAGCTTAGACGGTGGCGGGGGGACTGGAACAGATACGCAGTATTTT
TRBV18	TRBJ2-7	NA	NA	CASSPETISHEQYF	TGTGCCAGCTCACCGGAGACCATAAGCCACGAGCAGTACTTC
TRBV6-5	TRBJ2-4	once	TRBD1	CASRNRGSAKNIQYF	TGTGCCAGCCGTAACAGGGGCTCGGCCAAAAACATTCAGTACTTC
TRBV6-8	TRBJ1-4	NA	NA	CASSYWTETNEKLFF	TGTGCCAGCAGTTACTGGACAGAGACTAATGAAAAACTGTTTTTT
TRBV29-1	TRBJ1-1	NA	NA	CSVGATAMNTEAFF	TGCAGCGTTGGTGCGACAGCCATGAACACTGAAGCTTTCTTT
TRBV6-6	TRBJ1-5	NA	NA	CASTPTGDQPQHF	TGTGCCAGCACCCCGACAGGTGATCAGCCCCAGCATTTT